The present T cell receptor (beta chain) was sequenced within a study of blood T cells in healthy people across ages. It was with a sample-barcoded 5' primer and a J-beta primer mix that a second PCR of about 7 to 12 cycles was run. MiXCR, run by TCRdb on the 5' RACE reads, gives a single entry per CDR3 protein. The sample holds under 750,000 distinct CDR3 sequences, around half seen once. This CDR3 is 14 amino acids long. Germline loops: CDR1 SGHAT, CDR2 FQDESV (reference sequence). The V gene lost 5 bases and the J gene lost 8 bases, with 16 bases spanning the gap. The source of this sequence is an elderly man in good health. The chain employs TRBV11-1 and TRBJ2-1; D uncertain. The sample consisted of blood. CDR3 sequence: CASSPQIQSDEQFF. The CDR3 DNA reads as TGTGCCAGCAGCCCACAGATACAATCCGATGAGCAGTTCTTC.